The clone carrying this T cell receptor (beta chain) occurred a few times. Its antigen is unidentified. The CDR3 sequence is 10 residues long. With 10 bases removed from V and 5 bases from J, the gap between germline ends came to 6 bases. Germline V gene lookup returns CDR1 MNHEY and CDR2 SVGEGT. This sample was included in a study of human T cells and chemical hapten exposure. General observations from the study: There was a positive correlation between PT1 expanded TCR counts and patch test score.

Noted time point: patch test 1, 2 weeks after DPC sensitization. Treatment given: therapeutic diphenylcyclopropenone sensitization with weekly scalp DPC. TCRdb reanalysed the RACE reads using MiXCR and keeps one entry per CDR3 protein. The sample shows around 110,000 distinct CDR3 sequences, about 12% of them seen only once. The sequencing used whole blood, collected in connection with sensitization to the hapten diphenylcyclopropenone (DPC). This clonotype was sampled from a woman aged 50 to 60 with alopecia areata. Some clones in this sample may be carry-over from other donors' samples. The chain has TRBV6-2 or TRBV6-3 and TRBJ1-5; D not certain. CDR3 bases: TGTGCCACCGGTTATCAGCCCCAGCATTTT. Translation gives CATGYQPQHF.